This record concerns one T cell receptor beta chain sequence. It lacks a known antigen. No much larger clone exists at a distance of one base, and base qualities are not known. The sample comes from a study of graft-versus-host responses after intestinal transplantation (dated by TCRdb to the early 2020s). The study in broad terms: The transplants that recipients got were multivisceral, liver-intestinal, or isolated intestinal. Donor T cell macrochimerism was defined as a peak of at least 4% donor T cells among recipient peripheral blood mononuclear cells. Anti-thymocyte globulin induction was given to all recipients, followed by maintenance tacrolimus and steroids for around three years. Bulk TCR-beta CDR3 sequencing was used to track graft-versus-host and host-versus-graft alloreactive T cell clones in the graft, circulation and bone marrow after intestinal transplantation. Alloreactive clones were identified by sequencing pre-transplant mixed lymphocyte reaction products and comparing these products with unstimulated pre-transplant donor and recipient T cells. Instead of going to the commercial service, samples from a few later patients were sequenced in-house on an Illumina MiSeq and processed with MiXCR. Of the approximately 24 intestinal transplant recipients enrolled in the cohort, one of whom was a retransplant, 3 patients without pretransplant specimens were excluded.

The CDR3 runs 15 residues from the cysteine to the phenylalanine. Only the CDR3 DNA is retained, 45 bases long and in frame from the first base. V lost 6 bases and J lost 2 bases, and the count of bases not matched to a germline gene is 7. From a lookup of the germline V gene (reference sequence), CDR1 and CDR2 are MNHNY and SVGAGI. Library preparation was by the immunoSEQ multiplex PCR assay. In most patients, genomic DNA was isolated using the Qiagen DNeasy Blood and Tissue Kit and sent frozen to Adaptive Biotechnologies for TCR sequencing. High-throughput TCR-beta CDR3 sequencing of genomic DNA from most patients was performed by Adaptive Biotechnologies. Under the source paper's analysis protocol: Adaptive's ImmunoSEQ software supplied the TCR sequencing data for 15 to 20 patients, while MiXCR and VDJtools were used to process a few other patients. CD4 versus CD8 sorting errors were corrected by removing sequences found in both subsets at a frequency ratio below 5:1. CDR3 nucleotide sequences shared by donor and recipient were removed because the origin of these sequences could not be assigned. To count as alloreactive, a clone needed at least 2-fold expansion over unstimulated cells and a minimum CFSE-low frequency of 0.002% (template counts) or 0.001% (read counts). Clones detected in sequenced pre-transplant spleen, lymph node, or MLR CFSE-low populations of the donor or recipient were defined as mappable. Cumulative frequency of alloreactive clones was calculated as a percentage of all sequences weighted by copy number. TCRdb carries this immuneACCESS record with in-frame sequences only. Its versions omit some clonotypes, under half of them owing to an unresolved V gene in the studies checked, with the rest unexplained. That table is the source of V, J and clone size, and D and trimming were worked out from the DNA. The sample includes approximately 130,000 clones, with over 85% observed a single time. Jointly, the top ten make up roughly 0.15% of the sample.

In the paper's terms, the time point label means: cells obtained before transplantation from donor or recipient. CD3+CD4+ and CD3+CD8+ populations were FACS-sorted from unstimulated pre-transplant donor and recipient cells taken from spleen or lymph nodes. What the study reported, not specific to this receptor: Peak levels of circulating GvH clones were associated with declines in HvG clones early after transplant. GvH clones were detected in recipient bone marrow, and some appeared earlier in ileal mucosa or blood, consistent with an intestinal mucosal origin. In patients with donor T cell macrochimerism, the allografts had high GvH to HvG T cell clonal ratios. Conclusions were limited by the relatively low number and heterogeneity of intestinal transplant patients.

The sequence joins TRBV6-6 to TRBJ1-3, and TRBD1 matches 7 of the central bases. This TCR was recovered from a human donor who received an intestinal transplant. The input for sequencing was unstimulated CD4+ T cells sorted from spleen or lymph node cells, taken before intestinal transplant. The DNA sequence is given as TGTGCCAGCAGCCCCAAACAGGGGCCTGGAAACACCATATATTTT. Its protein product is CASSPKQGPGNTIYF.